This is a list of T cell receptor beta chains from one sample in a study of T cells in Graves' hyperthyroidism and ophthalmopathy. TCRdb reprocessed the multiplex PCR reads via MiXCR and lists one record per CDR3 protein. The table records around 620,000 distinct CDR3 sequences, around 46% of them present only once. Sample: peripheral blood or thyroid tissue (not recorded which). These receptor sequences come from an adult woman with Graves' disease, either hyperthyroidism or ophthalmopathy (not recorded which). Both conserved end residues are part of each CDR3. D genes are given only for firm matches. Rows give clone size only sometimes, using once, few, many, or a class for an expanded clone.

- - TRBJ2-5 TRBV5-1 TGCGCCAGCAGCCCCGCCGGGGTCGTCGGGGAGGCCCAGTACTTC CASSPAGVVGEAQYF
TRBD2 many TRBJ2-2 TRBV7-6 TGTGCCAGCAGCTCAGAGACTAGCGGGAATTTTGGGACCGGGGAGCTGTTTTTT CASSSETSGNFGTGELFF
TRBD1 many TRBJ1-5 TRBV20-1 TGCAGTGCTGGGTACAGGGGAAGACAGCCCCAGCATTTT CSAGYRGRQPQHF
TRBD1 - TRBJ2-7 TRBV11-2 TGTGCCAGCAGCTCTAGGGAGGGACAGGGACTACGCGAGCAGTACTTC CASSSREGQGLREQYF
TRBD1 few TRBJ1-1 TRBV29-1 TGCAGCGTTGAGCGACAGGGGGAGGTGACTGAAGCTTTCTTT CSVERQGEVTEAFF
- many TRBJ1-4 TRBV5-1 TGCGCCAGCAGCACCACACCAGCGGCTAATGAAAAACTGTTTTTT CASSTTPAANEKLFF
TRBD2 - TRBJ2-5 TRBV2 TGTGCCAGCAGTGAAGGGGGGGGAGAGACCCAGTACTTC CASSEGGGETQYF
- many TRBJ2-7 TRBV5-1 TGCGCCAGCAGCGGTAGCGGTGGGGTCTACGAGCAGTACTTC CASSGSGGVYEQYF
- many TRBJ1-5 TRBV4-1 TGCGCCAGCAGCCAAGAAGCGGCCAGAGGGAGCAATCAGCCCCAGCATTTT CASSQEAARGSNQPQHF
- once TRBJ1-1 TRBV2 TGTGCCAGCAGTGACCCCAAAGGGCATGGCACTGAAGCTTTCTTT CASSDPKGHGTEAFF
TRBD1 few TRBJ1-6 TRBV20-1 TGCAGTGCTGCTACGGGACAGTATAATTCACCCCTCCACTTT CSAATGQYNSPLHF
- many TRBJ1-5 TRBV20-1 TGCAGTGCCAGACGCATGAATCAGCCCCAGCATTTT CSARRMNQPQHF
TRBD2 few TRBJ2-1 TRBV15 TGTGCCACCAGCCCGCGGTTGAGCGGGAGTAATGAGCAGTTCTTC CATSPRLSGSNEQFF
- few TRBJ2-3 TRBV7-3 TGTGCCAGCAGCCCCCCGACGGGTGATACGCAGTATTTT CASSPPTGDTQYF
TRBD1 many TRBJ1-4 TRBV29-1 TGCAGCGCACGAGACAGGGGGCGAAGTGAAAAACTGTTTTTT CSARDRGRSEKLFF
TRBD2 - TRBJ2-7 TRBV15 TGTGCCACCAGCGTCCTCAGGACTAGCGGGAGGGCCTACGAGCAGTACTTC CATSVLRTSGRAYEQYF
- - TRBJ2-6 TRBV12-3/TRBV12-4 TGTGCCAGCAGTTTCCAGGGGACCTCTGGGGCCAACGTCCTGACTTTC CASSFQGTSGANVLTF
TRBD1 - TRBJ1-2 TRBV15 TGTGCCACCAGCCGGGACAGGGTGGGAGGCTACACCTTC CATSRDRVGGYTF
- - TRBJ2-7 TRBV10-3 TGTGCCATCAGTGATAGAGGGGACGAGCAGTACTTC CAISDRGDEQYF
- many TRBJ2-5 TRBV5-4 TGTGCCAGCAGCTTCTCGGCTGAGACCCAGTACTTC CASSFSAETQYF
TRBD1 many TRBJ2-7 TRBV2 TGTGCCGGCACAGGGGACGCTTCCTACGAGCAGTACTTC CAGTGDASYEQYF
TRBD1 many TRBJ1-5 TRBV27 TGTGCCAGCAGTACCGGACAGGACCACAATCAGCCCCAGCATTTT CASSTGQDHNQPQHF
TRBD1 - TRBJ1-4 TRBV6-1 TGTGCCGCACGGACAGGGTCTGACACTGAAAAACTGTTTTTT CAARTGSDTEKLFF
TRBD2 - TRBJ2-7 TRBV20-1 TGCAGTGCTTCCGGGACTAGCGGGAGTCCGTACTTC CSASGTSGSPYF
- - TRBJ2-7 TRBV2 TGTGCCAGCTCGGAGCGTTGGGCCGGGGAGCTGTACTTC CASSERWAGELYF
TRBD1 - TRBJ1-1 TRBV2 TGTGCCAGCAAGACAGGGGGGTGGACGAGCACTGAAGCTTTCTTT CASKTGGWTSTEAFF
TRBD1 - TRBJ1-5 TRBV20-1 TGCAGTGCCGAGGGTAGGGGGCACGATCAGCCCCAGCATTTT CSAEGRGHDQPQHF
- - TRBJ2-5 TRBV10-3 TGTGCCATCAGTCGGCGGGAGACCCAGTACTTC CAISRRETQYF
TRBD1 once TRBJ1-6 TRBV7-2 TGTGCCAGCAGCAGACAGGGAGCGACACCCCTCCACTTT CASSRQGATPLHF